The present TCR beta chain was sequenced within a study of post-analysis software for immune sequencing data. Study-level information: Progressive-relapsing, secondary progressive and relapsing-remitting multiple sclerosis were among the disease courses included. Overall study results and limits: F-measure co-clustering was strong for batch-matched samples. Controls had significantly higher normalized Chao1 diversity than multiple sclerosis patients.

This clonotype was seen more than once but under ten times. The target antigen is unknown. Researchers reported that TCR beta cDNA libraries carried unique molecular identifiers. T cells numbering roughly 1 to 10 million yielded some 480,000 cDNA molecules. TCRdb reprocessed the PCR reads via MiXCR and lists one record per CDR3 protein. The repertoire holds hundreds of thousands of distinct CDR3 sequences, with roughly three fifths as singletons. The sample was blood. The sequence derives from a girl aged 2-9 years with multiple sclerosis.

The CDR3 loop is CASSVNRGGTDTQYF. CDR3 nucleotides: TGTGCCAGCAGCGTCAACAGGGGGGGAACAGATACGCAGTATTTT. The rearrangement joins TRBV7-2 to TRBJ2-3; D is possibly TRBD1 (8 bases). Germline CDR1 is SGHTA and CDR2 is FQGNSA. Trimming cost V 5 bases and J 3 bases, with 15 bases left between them. This CDR3 is 15 amino acids long.